This T cell receptor (beta chain) was captured in a study of T cell repertoires in cytomegalovirus infection. The CDR3 sequence is 16 residues long. Germline V gives CDR1 MNHEY, CDR2 SVGAGI. V was clipped by 0 bases and J by 0 bases, with 11 bases between them. TCRdb reprocessed the reads with MiXCR, giving one entry per CDR3 protein. The data contain about 830,000 distinct CDR3 sequences, approximately 32% of them singletons. As to this clonotype: The antigen remains undetermined.

This clonotype was sampled from a human donor in good health (CMV status not recorded). Some clones in this sample may be carry-over from other donors' samples. Sequencing used cultured CD8+ T cells from PBMCs, obtained from culture after CMV antigen stimulation. The rearrangement uses TRBV6-5 and TRBJ1-1; D ambiguous. This CDR3 is CASSYSQFGMNTEAFF. CDR3 DNA: TGTGCCAGCAGTTACTCTCAGTTTGGAATGAACACTGAAGCTTTCTTT.